This T cell receptor beta chain was sequenced in a study of cytomegalovirus exposure and HLA in healthy donors. The PCR made use of 60 Vbeta and 13 Jbeta primers. Clones were read by immunoSEQ multiplex PCR, and TCRdb kept only the in-frame ones, dropping some. The repertoire consists of about 120,000 clones, with 63% occurring once and the leading ten covering more than 8%. Study-level results: Another analysis was done later, and it associated fewer than 20,000 TCR beta sequences with HLA alleles at 0.05 false discovery rate. Follow-up analysis later connected one missense variant in DCLRE1C with trimming of TCR beta V- and J-genes.

As concerns this clone: Its specificity is not known.

Material for sequencing was PBMCs. The clonotype was recovered from a man aged 35 to 55 in good health and CMV-seropositive.

The CDR3 loop is CASSRNRATEAFF. DNA for the CDR3: TGTGCCAGCAGCCGAAACAGGGCCACTGAAGCTTTCTTT. This chain connects TRBV11-2 to TRBJ1-1, with D perhaps matching TRBD1 (6 bases). The CDR3 spans 13 residues. Trimming took off 5 bases at V and 4 bases at J, with 11 bases between the two ends. Germline V gives CDR1 SGHAT, CDR2 FQNNGV.